This record concerns one TCR beta chain sequence. Antigen: not known. Stated time point: pre-sensitization, week 0. Treatment given: therapeutic diphenylcyclopropenone sensitization with weekly scalp DPC. Germline loops: CDR1 SGHTA, CDR2 FQGNSA. This CDR3 is 12 amino acids long. V lost 5 bases to trimming and J lost 3 bases, with 8 bases between them. The source of the sample is a study of human T cells and chemical hapten exposure. Turning to the study itself: Diphenylcyclopropenone doses were given weekly to the scalps of patients across the approximately 24-week study. Study-wide results and caveats: Counts of TCRs above 1 in 1000 frequency stayed unchanged with DPC sensitization. Large CDR3 similarity clusters arose significantly more often from expanded TCRs than from controls. Having alopecia, donors may respond immunologically unlike healthy people.

TCRdb re-called the RACE reads with MiXCR, one entry per CDR3 protein. Here the sample spans tens of thousands of distinct CDR3 sequences, 9.5% to 10% being singletons. The rearrangement joins TRBV7-2 to TRBJ2-7; a possible D gene is TRBD1 (5 bases). The material sequenced was whole blood, taken in connection with sensitization to the hapten diphenylcyclopropenone (DPC). This TCR was sampled from a man aged 35 to 55 with alopecia areata. Some clones in this sample may be carry-over from other donors' samples. CDR3 coding DNA: TGTGCCAGCAGCAGGACAAGCTACGAGCAGTACTTC. It codes for CASSRTSYEQYF.